The clone carrying this T cell receptor (beta chain) was found once. Germline V gene data show CDR1 as MDHEN and CDR2 as SYDVKM. V was pared by 6 bases and J by 11 bases, with 15 bases of the junction left unmatched. The CDR3 extends over 14 amino acids. Only in-frame clones appear in the TCRdb table, and some are missing; sequencing was by immunoSEQ multiplex PCR. The sample records about 44,000 clones, roughly 92% being singletons. This record comes from a study of T cell changes during pregnancy in multiple sclerosis. The chain uses TRBV28 and TRBJ1-1; 7 bases agree with TRBD1. The receptor was derived from a female donor with multiple sclerosis, enrolled in a pregnancy study. The sequencing here drew on CD4+ T cells from peripheral blood mononuclear cells, taken in the first trimester of pregnancy. The CDR3, as DNA: TGTGCCAGCAGCCGCCAAGACAGGGACTCCGAGGCTTTCTTT. It translates to CASSRQDRDSEAFF. Together with reference TRBV28 and TRBJ1-1, the CDR3 gives the full variable domain: DVKVTQSSRYLVKRTGEKVFLECVQDMDHENMFWYRQDPGLGLRLIYFSYDVKMKEKGDIPEGYSVSREKKERFSLILESASTNQTSMYLCASSRQDRDSEAFFGQGTRLTVV.